This TCR beta chain originates from a study of regulatory T cells in long-lasting Graves disease. Whole-study results and caveats: TCR diversity was lower in persistent than newly diagnosed Graves' disease. Persistent patients had a count of shared public clonotypes (approximately 3,000) that exceeded that of new patients (roughly 1,000).

CDR1 and CDR2 (germline): SNHLY, FYNNEI. V gave up 2 bases and J gave up 6 bases, with 11 bases separating them. The CDR3 length is 14 residues. Libraries of TCR beta came from iRepertoire HTBI primers plus Arm-PCR of CDR3 regions. Using its own MiXCR run on the multiplex PCR reads, TCRdb lists one record per CDR3 protein. The table lists around 500,000 distinct CDR3 sequences, around 20% of them singletons. Remarks on this clonotype: What it binds is unknown.

Time point indicated: persistent/refractory GD, antithyroid drugs over 5 years with positive TRAb. Generation of the TCR library employed RNA extracted from PBMCs. The source was peripheral blood mononuclear cells (PBMCs), collected when the disease was refractory, from a patient treated with antithyroid drugs. The V gene is TRBV2, the J gene TRBJ1-5; possibly TRBD1 for D (5 bases). The clonotype comes from a female donor with Graves disease. CDR3 loop: CASSERGASQPQHF. The CDR3 DNA reads as TGTGCCAGCAGTGAAAGGGGCGCGAGTCAGCCCCAGCATTTT. Full variable domain (missing parts from reference TRBV2 and TRBJ1-5): EPEVTQTPSHQVTQMGQEVILRCVPISNHLYFYWYRQILGQKVEFLVSFYNNEISEKSEIFDDQFSVERPDGSNFTLKIRSTKLEDSAMYFCASSERGASQPQHFGDGTRLSIL.